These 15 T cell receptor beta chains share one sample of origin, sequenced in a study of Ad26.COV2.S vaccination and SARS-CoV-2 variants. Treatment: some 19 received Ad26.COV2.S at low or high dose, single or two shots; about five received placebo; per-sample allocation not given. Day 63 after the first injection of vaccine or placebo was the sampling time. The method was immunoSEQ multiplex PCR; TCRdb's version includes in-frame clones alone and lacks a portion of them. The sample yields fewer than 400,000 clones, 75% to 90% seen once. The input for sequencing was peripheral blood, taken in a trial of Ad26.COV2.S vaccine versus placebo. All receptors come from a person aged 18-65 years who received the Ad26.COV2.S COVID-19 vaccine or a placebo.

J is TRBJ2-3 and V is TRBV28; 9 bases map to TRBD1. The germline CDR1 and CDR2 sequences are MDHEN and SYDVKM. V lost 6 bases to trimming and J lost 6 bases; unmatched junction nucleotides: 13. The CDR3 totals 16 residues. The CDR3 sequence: CASSHGEGQGMDTQYF. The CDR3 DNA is TGTGCCAGCAGCCACGGGGAGGGACAGGGAATGGATACGCAGTATTTT.

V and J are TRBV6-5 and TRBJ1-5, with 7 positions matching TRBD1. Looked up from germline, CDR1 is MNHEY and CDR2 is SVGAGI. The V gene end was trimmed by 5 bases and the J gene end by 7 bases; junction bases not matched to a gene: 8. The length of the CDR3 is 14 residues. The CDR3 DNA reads TGTGCCAGCAGTCTACGACAGGGTGGGCAGCCCCAGCATTTT. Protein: CASSLRQGGQPQHF.

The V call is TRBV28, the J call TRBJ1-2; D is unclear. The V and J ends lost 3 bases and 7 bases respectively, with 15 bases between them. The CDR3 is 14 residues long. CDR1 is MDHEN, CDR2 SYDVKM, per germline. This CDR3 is CASSLEARRGGYTF. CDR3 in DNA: TGTGCCAGCAGTTTGGAGGCAAGGAGAGGTGGCTACACCTTC.

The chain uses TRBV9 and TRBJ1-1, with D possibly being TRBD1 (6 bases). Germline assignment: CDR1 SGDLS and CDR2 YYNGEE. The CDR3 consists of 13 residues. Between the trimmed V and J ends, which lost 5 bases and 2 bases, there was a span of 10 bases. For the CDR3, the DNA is TGTGCCAGCAGTGAGGGGGGAAACACTGAAGCTTTCTTT. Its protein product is CASSEGGNTEAFF.

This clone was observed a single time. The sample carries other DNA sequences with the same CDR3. CDR3 loop: CASSQVRGGEQFF. CDR3 DNA: TGTGCCAGCAGCCAAGTAAGAGGTGGTGAGCAGTTCTTC. The chain combines TRBV3-1 (or the pseudogene TRBV3-2) with TRBJ2-1; no definite D call. The V end was cut by 1 base, the J end by 9 bases, with 10 bases between. CDR1 is LGHDT and CDR2 is YNNKEL in the germline V gene (reference sequence). The CDR3 runs to 13 residues.

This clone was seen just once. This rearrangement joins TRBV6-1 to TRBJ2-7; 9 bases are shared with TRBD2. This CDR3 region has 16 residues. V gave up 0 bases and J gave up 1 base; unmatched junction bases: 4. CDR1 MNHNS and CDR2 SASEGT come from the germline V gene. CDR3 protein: CASSEARGGASYEQYF. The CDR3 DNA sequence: TGTGCCAGCAGTGAAGCGCGGGGGGGCGCATCCTACGAGCAGTACTTC.

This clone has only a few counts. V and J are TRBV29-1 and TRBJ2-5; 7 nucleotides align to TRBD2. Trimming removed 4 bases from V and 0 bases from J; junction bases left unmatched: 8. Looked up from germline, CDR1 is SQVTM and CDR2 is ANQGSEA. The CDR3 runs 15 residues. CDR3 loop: CSVAGSGVHQETQYF. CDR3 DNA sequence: TGCAGCGTTGCGGGAAGCGGGGTGCACCAAGAGACCCAGTACTTC. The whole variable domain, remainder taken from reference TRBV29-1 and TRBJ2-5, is SAVISQKPSRDICQRGTSLTIQCQVDSQVTMMFWYRQQPGQSLTLIATANQGSEATYESGFVIDKFPISRPNLTFSTLTVSNMSPEDSSIYLCSVAGSGVHQETQYFGPGTRLLVL.

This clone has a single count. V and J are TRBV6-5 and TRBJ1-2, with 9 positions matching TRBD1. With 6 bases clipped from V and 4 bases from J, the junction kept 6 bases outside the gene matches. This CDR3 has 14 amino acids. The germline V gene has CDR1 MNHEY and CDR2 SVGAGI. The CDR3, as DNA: TGTGCCAGCAGCCCCGGGACAGGGCCCTATGGCTACACCTTC. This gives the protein CASSPGTGPYGYTF.

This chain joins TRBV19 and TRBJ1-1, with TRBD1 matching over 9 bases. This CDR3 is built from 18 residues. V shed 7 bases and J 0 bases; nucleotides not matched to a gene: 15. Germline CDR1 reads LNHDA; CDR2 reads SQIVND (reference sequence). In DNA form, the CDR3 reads TGTGCCAGTACCTTTCCGACAGGGGGTAATTTTATGAACACTGAAGCTTTCTTT. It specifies CASTFPTGGNFMNTEAFF.

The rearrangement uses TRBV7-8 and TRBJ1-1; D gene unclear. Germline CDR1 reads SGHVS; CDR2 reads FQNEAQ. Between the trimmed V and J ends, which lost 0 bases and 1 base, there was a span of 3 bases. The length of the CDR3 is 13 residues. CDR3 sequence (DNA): TGTGCCAGCAGCTTAGCCGAGAACACTGAAGCTTTCTTT. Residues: CASSLAENTEAFF. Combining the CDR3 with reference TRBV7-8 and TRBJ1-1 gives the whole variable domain GAGVSQSPRYKVAKRGQDVALRCDPISGHVSLFWYQQALGQGPEFLTYFQNEAQLDKSGLPSDRFFAERPEGSVSTLKIQRTQQEDSAVYLCASSLAENTEAFFGQGTRLTVV.

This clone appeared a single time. CDR3 bases: TGTGCCAGCTCACCACTAGCGGGAATAGGCGAGCAGTACTTC. Translating gives CASSPLAGIGEQYF. The chain is built from TRBV18 and TRBJ2-7; TRBD2 matches 8 bases. Germline CDR1 KGHSH, CDR2 LQKENI. The V gene end was trimmed by 1 base and the J gene end by 6 bases; junction bases not matched to a gene: 5. The length of the CDR3 is 14 residues. Variable domain in full (rest from reference TRBV18 and TRBJ2-7): NAGVMQNPRHLVRRRGQEARLRCSPMKGHSHVYWYRQLPEEGLKFMVYLQKENIIDESGMPKERFSAEFPKEGPSILRIQQVVRGDSAAYFCASSPLAGIGEQYFGPGTRLTVT.

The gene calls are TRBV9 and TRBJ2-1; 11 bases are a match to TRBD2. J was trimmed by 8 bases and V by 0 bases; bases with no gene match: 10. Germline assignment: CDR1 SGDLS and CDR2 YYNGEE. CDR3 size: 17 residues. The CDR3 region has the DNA TGTGCCAGCAGCGTAGCCCCTTTTACTAGCGGGAGCGATGAGCAGTTCTTC. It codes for CASSVAPFTSGSDEQFF.

CDR3 DNA sequence: TGTGCCAGCAGCTATGGGAGTATCAGTGGGTACGAGCAGTACTTC. Its translation is CASSYGSISGYEQYF. The chain couples TRBV7-2 to TRBJ2-7, with a weak D call TRBD2 (5 bases). Trimming left V 4 bases short and J 4 bases short, with 17 bases between. Germline V gives CDR1 SGHTA, CDR2 FQGNSA. The CDR3 consists of 15 residues. The complete variable domain, with remaining parts taken from reference TRBV7-2 and TRBJ2-7, reads GAGVSQSPSNKVTEKGKDVELRCDPISGHTALYWYRQSLGQGLEFLIYFQGNSAPDKSGLPSDRFSAERTGGSVSTLTIQRTQQEDSAVYLCASSYGSISGYEQYFGPGTRLTVT.

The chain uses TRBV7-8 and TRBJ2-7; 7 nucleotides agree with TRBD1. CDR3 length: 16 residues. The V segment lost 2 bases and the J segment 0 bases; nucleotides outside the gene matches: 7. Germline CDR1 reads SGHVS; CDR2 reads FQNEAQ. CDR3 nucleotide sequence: TGTGCCAGCAGCTTATCCAGGGGGTTGAGCTCCTACGAGCAGTACTTC. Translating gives CASSLSRGLSSYEQYF.

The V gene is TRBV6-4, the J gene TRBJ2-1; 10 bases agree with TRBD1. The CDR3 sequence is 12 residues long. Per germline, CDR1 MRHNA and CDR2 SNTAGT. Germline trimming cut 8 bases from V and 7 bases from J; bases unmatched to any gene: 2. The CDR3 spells CASGQGGNEQFF. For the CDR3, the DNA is TGTGCCAGCGGACAGGGGGGGAATGAGCAGTTCTTC.